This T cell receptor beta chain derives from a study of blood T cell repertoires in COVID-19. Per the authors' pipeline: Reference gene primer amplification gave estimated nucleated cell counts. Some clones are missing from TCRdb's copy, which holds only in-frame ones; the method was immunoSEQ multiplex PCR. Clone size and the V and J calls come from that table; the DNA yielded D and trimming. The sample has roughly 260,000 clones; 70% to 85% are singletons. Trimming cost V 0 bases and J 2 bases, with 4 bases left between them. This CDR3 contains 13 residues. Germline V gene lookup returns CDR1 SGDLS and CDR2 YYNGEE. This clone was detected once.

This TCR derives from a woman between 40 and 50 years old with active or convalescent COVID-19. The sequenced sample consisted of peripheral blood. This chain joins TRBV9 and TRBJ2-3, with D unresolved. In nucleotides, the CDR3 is TGTGCCAGCAGCGTAGCTAACACAGATACGCAGTATTTT. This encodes CASSVANTDTQYF. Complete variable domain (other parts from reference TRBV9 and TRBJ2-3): DSGVTQTPKHLITATGQRVTLRCSPRSGDLSVYWYQQSLDQGLQFLIQYYNGEERAKGNILERFSAQQFPDLHSELNLSSLELGDSALYFCASSVANTDTQYFGPGTRLTVL.